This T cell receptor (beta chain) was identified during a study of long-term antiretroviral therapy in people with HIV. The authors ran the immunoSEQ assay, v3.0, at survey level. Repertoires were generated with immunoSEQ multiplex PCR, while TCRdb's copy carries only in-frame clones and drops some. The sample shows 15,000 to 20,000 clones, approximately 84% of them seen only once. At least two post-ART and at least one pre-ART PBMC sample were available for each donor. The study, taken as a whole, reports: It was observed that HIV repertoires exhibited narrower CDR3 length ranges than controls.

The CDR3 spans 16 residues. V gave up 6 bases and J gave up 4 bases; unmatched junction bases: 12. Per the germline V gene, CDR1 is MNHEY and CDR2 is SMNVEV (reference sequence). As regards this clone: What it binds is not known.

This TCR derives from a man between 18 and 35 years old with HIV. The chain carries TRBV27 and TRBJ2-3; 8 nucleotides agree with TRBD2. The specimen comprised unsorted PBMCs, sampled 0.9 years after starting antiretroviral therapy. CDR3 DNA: TGTGCCAGCAGGCTCTGGGCGGGGGGTATGGCAGATACGCAGTATTTT. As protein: CASRLWAGGMADTQYF.